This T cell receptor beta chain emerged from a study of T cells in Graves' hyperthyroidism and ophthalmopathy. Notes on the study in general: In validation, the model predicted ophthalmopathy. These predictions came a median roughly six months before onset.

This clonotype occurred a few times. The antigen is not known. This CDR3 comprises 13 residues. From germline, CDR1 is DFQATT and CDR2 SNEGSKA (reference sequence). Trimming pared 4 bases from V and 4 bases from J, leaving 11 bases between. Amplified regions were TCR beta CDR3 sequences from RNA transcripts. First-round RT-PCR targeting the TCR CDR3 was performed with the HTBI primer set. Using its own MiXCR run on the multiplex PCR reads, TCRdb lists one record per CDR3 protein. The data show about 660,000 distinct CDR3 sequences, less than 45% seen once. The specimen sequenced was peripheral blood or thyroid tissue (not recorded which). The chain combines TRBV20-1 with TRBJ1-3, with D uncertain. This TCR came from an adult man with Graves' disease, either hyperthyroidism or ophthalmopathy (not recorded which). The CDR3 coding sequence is TGCAGTGCTACAATCAGGCGAGGAAACACCATATATTTT. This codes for CSATIRRGNTIYF.